Below, 24 T cell receptor beta chains from the same sample are listed, as sequenced in a study of neurological immune-mediated disorders. TCRdb called the 5' RACE reads again in MiXCR, with one record for every CDR3 protein. Of 50,000 to 55,000 distinct CDR3 sequences listed, about 9.3% were seen once; the top ten hold roughly 5.3%. The source material was PBMCs. The source is a man in his 70s with HTLV-1-associated myelopathy (HAM/TSP).

Ten or more counts support this clonotype. The genes are TRBV29-1 and TRBJ1-1, with 7 bases fitting TRBD1. The length of the CDR3 is 13 residues. Per the germline V gene, CDR1 is SQVTM and CDR2 is ANQGSEA. V was pared by 5 bases and J by 7 bases, with 10 bases of the junction left unmatched. The CDR3 DNA sequence: TGCAGCGTTAGAACGACAGGGTCTGATGAAGCTTTCTTT. Protein sequence: CSVRTTGSDEAFF.

This clonotype was counted ten times or more. The gene calls are TRBV4-1 and TRBJ2-7; no clear D. Per the germline V gene, CDR1 is MGHRA and CDR2 is YSYEKL. This CDR3 has 11 residues. Trimming took 4 bases from V and 6 from J, leaving 7 bases between them. Here the CDR3 DNA reads TGCGCCAGCAGCCCGAATTCCGAGCAGTACTTC. Protein: CASSPNSEQYF.

At least ten counts were recorded for this clonotype. V and J are TRBV14 and TRBJ2-1; no reliable D call. CDR3 length equals 15 residues. CDR1 and CDR2 from the germline V gene are SGHDN and FVKESK. Between the trimmed V and J ends, which lost 5 bases and 8 bases, there was a span of 19 bases. CDR3 loop: CASSEVGDFGDEQFF. Written as DNA, the CDR3 is TGTGCCAGCAGCGAGGTAGGAGACTTTGGCGATGAGCAGTTCTTC.

This clonotype was recorded many times. The gene calls are TRBV6-2 or TRBV6-3 and TRBJ2-3, with 9 bases lining up with TRBD2. The V gene's germline CDR1 is MNHEY and CDR2 SVGEGT. There are 17 residues in the CDR3. V lost 6 bases to trimming and J lost 4 bases; unmatched junction nucleotides: 14. CDR3 sequence reads: CASSPLPSGAQSDTQYF. The DNA of the CDR3 is TGTGCCAGCAGCCCACTTCCTAGCGGGGCTCAGTCAGATACGCAGTATTTT.

A word on this clonotype: The junction does not match germline at one end; this may be a read error. The V gene is TRBV11-2, the J gene TRBJ2-1; 8 bases map to TRBD2. The CDR3 consists of 17 residues. The germline V gene has CDR1 SGHAT and CDR2 FQNNGV. CDR3 coding DNA: TGTGCCAGCACCTTAGATCCGAGTCTAGCGGGCGTCGGTGAGCAGTTCTTC. This gives the protein CASTLDPSLAGVGEQFF.

At least ten counts were recorded for this clonotype. The chain combines TRBV5-5 with TRBJ2-7; 9 bases are shared with TRBD2. V gave up 0 bases and J gave up 3 bases; unmatched junction bases: 4. This CDR3 comprises 15 residues. Germline V CDR1 and CDR2: SGHKS, YYEKEE (reference sequence). CDR3 coding DNA: TGTGCCAGCAGCTTGGTGGCGGGAGGGTACTACGAGCAGTACTTC. Its translation: CASSLVAGGYYEQYF. The whole variable domain, remainder taken from reference TRBV5-5 and TRBJ2-7, is DAGVTQSPTHLIKTRGQQVTLRCSPISGHKSVSWYQQVLGQGPQFIFQYYEKEERGRGNFPDRFSARQFPNYSSELNVNALLLGDSALYLCASSLVAGGYYEQYFGPGTRLTVT.

The V gene is TRBV19, the J gene TRBJ2-2, with D tentatively TRBD1 (6 bases). Trimming cost V 4 bases and J 14 bases, with 14 bases left between them. CDR3 length: 12 residues. The germline CDR1 and CDR2 sequences are LNHDA and SQIVND (reference sequence). CDR3 sequence reads: CASSSPGQELFF. CDR3 coding DNA: TGTGCCAGTAGTAGTCCGGGACAAGAACTGTTTTTT.

This clonotype was recorded at least ten times. V is TRBV5-1 and J is TRBJ2-7; TRBD1 agrees at 7 bases. This CDR3 is 14 amino acids long. The germline gives CDR1 SGHRS, CDR2 YFSETQ. Trimming removed 0 bases from V and 2 bases from J; junction bases left unmatched: 2. Here the CDR3 reads CASSLAQGPYEQYF. The CDR3 DNA is TGCGCCAGCAGCTTGGCACAGGGGCCCTACGAGCAGTACTTC.

This clonotype was recorded at least ten times. The J gene is TRBJ2-1, the V gene TRBV7-9, with D unclear. This CDR3 contains 15 residues. CDR1 SEHNR and CDR2 FQNEAQ come from the germline V gene (reference sequence). Deletions cut 7 bases from V and 6 bases from J, with 19 bases between. The DNA for the CDR3 is TGTGCCAGCATCACACCTTCGGGTGGGCTCAATGAGCAGTTCTTC. It specifies CASITPSGGLNEQFF.

This clonotype was recorded many times. This CDR3 reads CASSLANEQYF. CDR3 in DNA: TGTGCCAGCAGCCTTGCCAACGAGCAGTACTTC. The chain employs TRBV5-6 and TRBJ2-7, with D unresolved. The germline gives CDR1 SGHDT, CDR2 YYEEEE. The CDR3 sequence is 11 residues long. The germline V and J ends were trimmed by 4 bases and 5 bases, with 7 bases remaining between them. The full variable domain, its missing parts supplied by reference TRBV5-6 and TRBJ2-7, is DAGVTQSPTHLIKTRGQQVTLRCSPKSGHDTVSWYQQALGQGPQFIFQYYEEEERQRGNFPDRFSGHQFPNYSSELNVNALLLGDSALYLCASSLANEQYFGPGTRLTVT.

This clonotype showed up many times. The genes are TRBV2 and TRBJ2-3, with D hard to call. This CDR3 has 13 amino acids. CDR1 and CDR2 (germline): SNHLY, FYNNEI. The V gene lost 6 bases and the J gene lost 5 bases, with 12 bases spanning the gap. CDR3 sequence (DNA): TGTGCCAGCAGCCGAGACCTAGGAGATACGCAGTATTTT. The encoded protein is CASSRDLGDTQYF.

The table lists this clonotype with many counts. The chain employs TRBV18 and TRBJ1-5; D might be TRBD1 (5 bases). Trimming took 6 bases from V and 4 from J, leaving 10 bases between them. Germline assignment: CDR1 KGHSH and CDR2 LQKENI. The CDR3 consists of 13 residues. CDR3 residues: CASSGGGNQPQHF. Here the CDR3 DNA reads TGTGCCAGCTCCGGCGGGGGGAATCAGCCCCAGCATTTT.

V gene TRBV19 combines with J gene TRBJ2-1, with TRBD2 matching over 10 bases. The V gene end was trimmed by 1 base and the J gene end by 9 bases; junction bases not matched to a gene: 9. CDR1 is LNHDA, CDR2 SQIVND, per germline (reference sequence). The CDR3 has 16 amino acids. In DNA form, the CDR3 reads TGTGCCAGTAGTATAGCACTGGCTAGCGGGAGTGGTGAGCAGTTCTTC. Protein: CASSIALASGSGEQFF.

This clonotype was observed at least ten times. The chain is built from TRBV5-1 and TRBJ2-7; D is unresolved. Deletions cut 7 bases from V and 5 bases from J, with 13 bases between. The CDR3 is 12 amino acids. Germline V CDR1 and CDR2: SGHRS, YFSETQ. CDR3 amino acids: CASGILDDEQYF. As DNA, the CDR3 is TGCGCCAGCGGCATACTGGACGACGAGCAGTACTTC.

In this sample, this clonotype turned up many times. J is TRBJ2-1 and V is TRBV9; 7 nucleotides match TRBD2. The germline V gene encodes CDR1 SGDLS and CDR2 YYNGEE. The CDR3 runs 16 residues. V lost 5 bases, J lost 6 bases, and 14 bases stayed unmatched. The CDR3 region has the DNA TGTGCCAGCAGTGCCCATAATAGCGGGCAACTCAATGAGCAGTTCTTC. It is translated as CASSAHNSGQLNEQFF.

As for this clonotype: Given a much more abundant clone one base away, this may be a read error. The rearrangement links TRBV20-1 to TRBJ2-3; D is perhaps TRBD2 (6 bases). Germline CDR1 and CDR2: DFQATT and SNEGSKA (reference sequence). This CDR3 region has 14 residues. CDR3 DNA: TGCAGTGCTAGACGGGGGTCTAGCACATATACGCAGTATTTT. Encoded protein: CSARRGSSTYTQYF.

This clonotype was found many times. The germline gene is not matched at one end of the junction; a read error may be the cause. The chain is built from TRBV15 and TRBJ1-4; D is undetermined. The CDR3 contains 11 residues. Germline CDR1 LNHNV, CDR2 YYDKDF (reference sequence). The CDR3 region is CATSRDSGQWF. The DNA for the CDR3 is TGTGCCACCAGCAGAGATAGTGGCCAGTGGTTT.

This clonotype was detected many times. The chain has TRBV5-1 and TRBJ2-1; 8 bases are a match to TRBD2. Germline-derived CDR1 and CDR2 are SGHRS and YFSETQ. The CDR3 has 15 amino acids. V lost 0 bases and J lost 8; bases outside the gene matches: 7. The CDR3 nucleotides read TGCGCCAGCAGCTTGGTGGGACTAGTATCCCATGAGCAGTTCTTC. Its protein product is CASSLVGLVSHEQFF.

This clonotype was detected a few times. CDR3 DNA sequence: TGTGCCAGCAGGGCAGGGCTAGCGAACACCGGGGAGCTGTTTTTT. Translation: CASRAGLANTGELFF. The rearrangement uses TRBV6-5 and TRBJ2-2; TRBD1 might be the D (5 bases). V lost 6 bases, J lost 0 bases, and 11 bases lay in between. This CDR3 spans 15 amino acids. From germline, CDR1 is MNHEY and CDR2 SVGAGI.

The sample holds a few counts of this clonotype. The CDR3: CASSIDHQKPNTEAFF. The CDR3 DNA is TGTGCCAGTAGTATAGATCATCAGAAACCGAACACTGAAGCTTTCTTT. This chain uses TRBV19 with TRBJ1-1; no firm D call. The V and J ends lost 0 bases and 1 base respectively, with 12 bases between them. Germline lookup yields CDR1 LNHDA and CDR2 SQIVND (reference sequence). CDR3 size: 16 residues.

This clonotype came up many times. The chain joins TRBV28 to TRBJ2-7; 10 bases are a match to TRBD1. The CDR3 runs 15 residues. The V gene end was trimmed by 4 bases and the J gene end by 5 bases; junction bases not matched to a gene: 8. Germline V lookup: CDR1 MDHEN, CDR2 SYDVKM. The CDR3 coding sequence is TGTGCCAGCAGTTCTCCGGGACAGGGGTCCCACGAGCAGTACTTC. It translates to CASSSPGQGSHEQYF.

This clonotype was seen many times. This sequence joins TRBV7-2 and TRBJ2-3, with D tentatively TRBD1 (5 bases). CDR1 and CDR2 from the germline V gene are SGHTA and FQGNSA. The CDR3 contains 15 residues. V was cut by 2 bases and J by 0 bases, with 9 bases left in between. The DNA of the CDR3 is TGTGCCAGCAGCTTAAGGGGCCGCAGCACAGATACGCAGTATTTT. Protein product: CASSLRGRSTDTQYF. Variable domain in full (rest from reference TRBV7-2 and TRBJ2-3): GAGVSQSPSNKVTEKGKDVELRCDPISGHTALYWYRQSLGQGLEFLIYFQGNSAPDKSGLPSDRFSAERTGGSVSTLTIQRTQQEDSAVYLCASSLRGRSTDTQYFGPGTRLTVL.

The chain links TRBV18 to TRBJ1-3; D not resolved. With 4 bases removed from V and 7 bases from J, the gap between germline ends came to 14 bases. CDR1 is KGHSH and CDR2 is LQKENI in the germline V gene. This CDR3 has 14 amino acids. In DNA, the CDR3 is TGTGCCAGCTCACAGGGCAGGAAAGAGAACACCATATATTTT. It codes for CASSQGRKENTIYF.

This clonotype is medium-sized (0.01 to 0.1%) by share. The rearrangement links TRBV20-1 to TRBJ1-1; no reliable D call. The CDR3 has 14 amino acids. In germline, CDR1 is DFQATT, CDR2 SNEGSKA (reference sequence). The germline V and J ends were trimmed by 0 bases and 0 bases, with 8 bases remaining between them. CDR3 DNA: TGCAGTGCTAGAGATCCCCGAATGAACACTGAAGCTTTCTTT. This encodes CSARDPRMNTEAFF.